This passage covers 31 T cell receptor beta chains from one sample sequenced in a study of shared clonotypes between healthy human individuals. The repertoire was sequenced with immunoSEQ multiplex PCR; TCRdb's copy has only in-frame clones and lacks some. The sample has about 490,000 clones, approximately 84% seen once. What was sequenced was PBMCs. Receptors were obtained from a woman aged 40-49 years in good health. Some clones in this sample may be carry-over from other donors' samples.

As DNA, the CDR3 is TGTGCCAGCGGGACCGGGAGCTCCTACAATGAGCAGTTCTTC. It specifies CASGTGSSYNEQFF. This chain connects TRBV10-3 to TRBJ2-1; D may be TRBD2 (6 bases). With 10 bases removed from V and 0 bases from J, the gap between germline ends came to 13 bases. There are 14 residues in the CDR3. CDR1 and CDR2 (germline): ENHRY, SYGVKD.

The rearrangement joins TRBV28 to TRBJ2-7, with 9 positions matching TRBD1. Per germline, CDR1 MDHEN and CDR2 SYDVKM. Germline trimming cut 3 bases from V and 6 bases from J; bases unmatched to any gene: 9. The CDR3 loop spans 15 amino acids. CDR3 amino acids: CASSLRDRVAPEQYF. For the CDR3, the DNA is TGTGCCAGCAGTTTGCGGGACAGGGTTGCTCCCGAGCAGTACTTC.

This rearrangement joins TRBV28 to TRBJ2-7; weak D call: TRBD2 (6 bases). The V and J ends lost 6 bases and 0 bases respectively, with 18 bases between them. Germline V lookup: CDR1 MDHEN, CDR2 SYDVKM. The CDR3 runs 16 residues. The CDR3 DNA sequence: TGTGCCAGCAGCTTCCAGTTGGGCGGGAACTCCTACGAGCAGTACTTC. This encodes CASSFQLGGNSYEQYF. Together with reference TRBV28 and TRBJ2-7, the CDR3 gives the full variable domain: DVKVTQSSRYLVKRTGEKVFLECVQDMDHENMFWYRQDPGLGLRLIYFSYDVKMKEKGDIPEGYSVSREKKERFSLILESASTNQTSMYLCASSFQLGGNSYEQYFGPGTRLTVT.

This clone was picked up many times. The rearrangement uses TRBV7-8 and TRBJ1-2; D remains unclear. V was trimmed by 2 bases and J by 3 bases, leaving 10 bases between them. The CDR3 is made up of 14 amino acids. Germline V gene data show CDR1 as SGHVS and CDR2 as FQNEAQ. CDR3 nucleotides: TGTGCCAGCAGCTTAAAAAGGAGTGACTATGGCTACACCTTC. Translating it yields CASSLKRSDYGYTF.

The chain carries TRBV28 and TRBJ1-2; maybe TRBD1 (6 bases). The CDR3 has 14 residues. In germline, CDR1 is MDHEN, CDR2 SYDVKM. The V and J ends lost 2 bases and 2 bases respectively, with 9 bases between them. CDR3 region: CASSLPGQNYGYTF. In DNA, the CDR3 is TGTGCCAGCAGTTTACCCGGACAGAACTATGGCTACACCTTC.

This clone was observed a handful of times. This chain uses TRBV25-1 with TRBJ2-5, with 9 bases matching TRBD1. Germline CDR1 MGHDK, CDR2 SYGVNS. J gave up 0 bases and V 6 bases, and 5 bases lay outside the gene matches. The CDR3 covers 15 residues. For the CDR3, the DNA is TGTGCCAGCAGCACCGGGACAGGGTACCAAGAGACCCAGTACTTC. Translation: CASSTGTGYQETQYF.

The chain recombines TRBV18 with TRBJ1-3; D might be TRBD1 (5 bases). V was cut by 3 bases and J by 2 bases, with 14 bases left in between. This CDR3 has 16 amino acids. Germline V gene lookup returns CDR1 KGHSH and CDR2 LQKENI. The CDR3 nucleotides read TGTGCCAGCTCACCGGGACCCTTGAGAGCTGGAAACACCATATATTTT. Protein sequence: CASSPGPLRAGNTIYF. Filled out from reference TRBV18 and TRBJ1-3, the complete variable domain reads NAGVMQNPRHLVRRRGQEARLRCSPMKGHSHVYWYRQLPEEGLKFMVYLQKENIIDESGMPKERFSAEFPKEGPSILRIQQVVRGDSAAYFCASSPGPLRAGNTIYFGEGSWLTVV.

The chain joins TRBV27 to TRBJ2-7, with 7 nucleotides matching TRBD1. Looked up from germline, CDR1 is MNHEY and CDR2 is SMNVEV (reference sequence). The CDR3 is 15 residues long. The trim removed 5 bases at V and 0 bases at J, leaving 7 bases unmatched. Written as DNA, the CDR3 is TGTGCCAGCAGTGAAGGGGCAGGGGGCTCCTACGAGCAGTACTTC. It encodes CASSEGAGGSYEQYF.

In this sample, this clone turned up a few times. V and J are TRBV4-2 and TRBJ2-7, with TRBD2 identical over 9 bases. The J segment lost 6 bases and the V segment lost 1 base, leaving 7 bases of the junction unmatched. Germline V gene sequence: CDR1 LGHNA, CDR2 YNFKEQ. The CDR3 length is 15 residues. CDR3 nucleotides: TGTGCCAGCAGCCAAGCTGCGGGAGGGCCGAGCGAGCAGTACTTC. Translating it yields CASSQAAGGPSEQYF.

About this clone: It is likely a read error: a sequence one base away is far more abundant. This chain connects TRBV30 to TRBJ1-1; D unclear. Looked up from germline, CDR1 is GTSNPN and CDR2 is SVGIG (reference sequence). CDR3 length equals 13 residues. Trimming left V 6 bases short and J 1 base short, with 12 bases between. In nucleotides, the CDR3 is TGTGCCTGTAATCGGCTGGGGAACACTGAAGCTTTCTTT. Residues: CACNRLGNTEAFF.

This clone was counted a few times. The V call is TRBV7-2, the J call TRBJ2-1; tentatively, D is TRBD1 (5 bases). Germline loops: CDR1 SGHTA, CDR2 FQGNSA. CDR3 size: 15 residues. V was pared by 3 bases and J by 5 bases, with 14 bases between. CDR3 residues: CASSFPRRGNNEQFF. The CDR3, as DNA: TGTGCCAGCAGCTTCCCCCGTAGGGGTAACAATGAGCAGTTCTTC.

A note on this clone: Other nucleotide sequences from this sample produce the same CDR3. V gene TRBV7-9 combines with J gene TRBJ2-5; D ambiguous. Per germline, CDR1 SEHNR and CDR2 FQNEAQ (reference sequence). The CDR3 contains 12 residues. V lost 1 base to trimming and J lost 5 bases, with 5 bases between them. CDR3 sequence: CASSLVRETQYF. For the CDR3, the DNA is TGTGCCAGCAGCTTAGTTAGGGAGACCCAGTACTTC.

The chain has TRBV28 and TRBJ2-1; weak D call: TRBD1 (7 bases). V was trimmed by 6 bases and J by 3 bases, leaving 21 bases between them. Germline loops: CDR1 MDHEN, CDR2 SYDVKM. This CDR3 contains 17 residues. The CDR3 protein is CASSRGELLPDYNEQFF. The CDR3 nucleotides are TGTGCCAGCAGCAGGGGGGAGCTTTTACCCGACTACAATGAGCAGTTCTTC.

As to this clone: Given a far larger clone just one base away, this is likely a sequencing read error. The chain employs TRBV7-6 and TRBJ1-3; D is unclear. Trimming shortened V by 2 bases and J by 0 bases, and 8 bases separated the two germline ends. CDR1 and CDR2 from the germline V gene are SGHVS and FNYEAQ. The CDR3 has 15 residues. The chain's CDR3 is CASSLSRSSGNTIYF. DNA of the CDR3: TGTGCCAGCAGCTTAAGTAGATCCTCTGGAAACACCATATATTTT.

Points on this clone: With a far larger clone one base away, a read error is the likely cause. Other DNA sequences in the same sample also yield this CDR3. The chain couples TRBV28 to TRBJ1-1; D is ambiguous. CDR1 and CDR2 (germline): MDHEN, SYDVKM. The CDR3 runs to 13 residues. This CDR3 is CASSPTENTEAFF. CDR3 coding DNA: TGTGCCAGCAGTCCAACAGAGAACACTGAAGCTTTCTTC.

This clone was seen once. The likely explanation is a read error, given a far larger clone one base away. The V and J genes are TRBV28 and TRBJ1-2; 8 nucleotides line up with TRBD1. The germline V gene has CDR1 MDHEN and CDR2 SYDVKM. There are 15 residues in the CDR3. The CDR3 DNA is TGTGCCAGCAGTCCCAACGACAGGGGACACTATTGCTACACCTTC. It specifies CASSPNDRGHYCYTF.

This clone was detected only once. The chain combines TRBV7-9 with TRBJ2-7; D may be TRBD1 or TRBD2 (5 bases each). CDR1 is SEHNR and CDR2 is FQNEAQ in the germline V gene (reference sequence). V was trimmed by 5 bases and J by 1 base, leaving 15 bases between them. This CDR3 comprises 15 residues. DNA for the CDR3: TGTGCCAGCAGCCCACTTGGGGGATCTTCCTACGAGCAGTACTTC. Translated: CASSPLGGSSYEQYF.

For this clone: Compared with germline, one end of the junction differs, possibly owing to a read error. The chain uses TRBV18 and TRBJ2-4; 12 bases are shared with TRBD2. Looked up from germline, CDR1 is KGHSH and CDR2 is LQKENI. The CDR3 sequence is 17 residues long. CDR3 in amino acids: CASSQGLAGPPKDIQYF. The CDR3 nucleotides read TGTGCCAGCTCACAAGGACTAGCGGGACCCCCCAAAGACATTCAGTACTTC.

As to this clone: A far larger clone is only one base removed, so a read error is likely. The sample has other DNA sequences that encode this CDR3 too. The CDR3 loop reads CASSDNRRDGTQYF. Here the CDR3 DNA reads TGCGCCAGCAGTGACAACCGGCGAGATGGGACACAGTACTTC. The chain has TRBV10-2 and TRBJ2-5; D is possibly TRBD1 (6 bases). Germline V lookup: CDR1 WSHSY, CDR2 SAAADI. Trimming stripped 3 bases from V and 11 bases from J, with 19 bases between. CDR3 length: 14 residues.

The sample holds many counts of this clone. Other DNA sequences within the sample encode an identical CDR3. The chain links TRBV5-5 to TRBJ2-5; D ambiguous. Deletions cut 0 bases from V and 2 bases from J, with 5 bases between. This CDR3 is built from 13 residues. CDR1 and CDR2 from the germline V gene are SGHKS and YYEKEE (reference sequence). CDR3 in DNA: TGTGCCAGCAGCTTGGGGGGACAAGAGACCCAGTACTTC. Amino acid sequence: CASSLGGQETQYF.

This clone has a handful of counts. CDR3 loop: CASRSDRANYGYTF. In DNA, the CDR3 is TGTGCCAGCAGATCCGACAGGGCTAACTATGGCTACACCTTC. The V call is TRBV11-2, the J call TRBJ1-2; TRBD1 agrees at 7 bases. The CDR3 length is 14 residues. Germline V lookup: CDR1 SGHAT, CDR2 FQNNGV. Losses at the gene ends were 6 bases for V and 0 bases for J; bases not matched to a gene: 4.

The chain joins TRBV2 to TRBJ2-3; 10 positions match TRBD1. Germline V CDR1 and CDR2: SNHLY, FYNNEI. V shed 7 bases, J shed 3 bases, and the junction held 4 bases outside the gene matches. This CDR3 contains 14 residues. The DNA of the CDR3 is TGTGCCAGCAAGGTGGGACAGGGGACAGATACGCAGTATTTT. Its protein is CASKVGQGTDTQYF. The whole variable domain, filled in from reference TRBV2 and TRBJ2-3, reads EPEVTQTPSHQVTQMGQEVILRCVPISNHLYFYWYRQILGQKVEFLVSFYNNEISEKSEIFDDQFSVERPDGSNFTLKIRSTKLEDSAMYFCASKVGQGTDTQYFGPGTRLTVL.

This clone occurred once. V and J are TRBV19 and TRBJ1-1; D is unresolved. From germline, CDR1 is LNHDA and CDR2 SQIVND (reference sequence). The CDR3 runs to 13 residues. The germline V and J ends were trimmed by 0 bases and 4 bases, with 6 bases remaining between them. CDR3 nucleotides: TGTGCCAGTAGTATAGACAAGTCCACTGAAGCTTTCTTT. It encodes CASSIDKSTEAFF.

This clone has just a few counts. In the same sample, other DNA sequences code for this CDR3. The J gene is TRBJ1-2, the V gene TRBV28, with D hard to call. Deletions cut 5 bases from V and 4 bases from J, with 8 bases between. Looked up from germline, CDR1 is MDHEN and CDR2 is SYDVKM. The CDR3 has 12 residues. CDR3: CASSLGSYGYTF. DNA for the CDR3: TGTGCCAGCAGTCTCGGGTCCTATGGCTACACCTTC.

The chain joins TRBV28 to TRBJ1-1; no clear D gene. The CDR3 is 13 residues long. The V end lost 6 bases, the J end lost 4 bases, and 12 bases lay between the germline ends. CDR1 and CDR2 from the germline V gene are MDHEN and SYDVKM. The CDR3 DNA reads as TGTGCCAGCAGACCAACATGGGGCACTGAAGCTTTCTTT. Its translation is CASRPTWGTEAFF.

In this sample, this clone turned up a few times. The genes are TRBV5-4 and TRBJ2-1; D not certain. The length of the CDR3 is 14 residues. Trimming took 3 bases from V and 10 from J, leaving 17 bases between them. Germline lookup yields CDR1 SGHNT and CDR2 YYREEE (reference sequence). The CDR3 coding sequence is TGTGCCAGCAGCTCGGGTGTTGCCGTTCGGGAGCAGTTCTTC. This gives the protein CASSSGVAVREQFF.

This sequence joins TRBV10-1 and TRBJ2-7; a weak D match, TRBD1 (6 bases). CDR3 size: 18 residues. Germline CDR1 is WNHNN and CDR2 is SYGVQD (reference sequence). The germline V and J ends were trimmed by 0 bases and 4 bases, with 22 bases remaining between them. Written as DNA, the CDR3 is TGCGCCAGCAGTGAGTCGTTGGGGGACACAACCAACCCGTACGAGCAGTACTTC. This translates into CASSESLGDTTNPYEQYF.

This chain uses TRBV6-1 with TRBJ2-5; TRBD1 matches 9 bases. The CDR3 is 13 residues long. Germline values: CDR1 MNHNS, CDR2 SASEGT. J gave up 5 bases and V 6 bases, and 4 bases lay outside the gene matches. In DNA form, the CDR3 reads TGTGCCAGCAGACAGGGGGCGGGGGAGACCCAGTACTTC. It is translated as CASRQGAGETQYF.

The chain combines TRBV21-1 with TRBJ1-3; the table's D call, TRBD1, was not checked against the DNA. TRBV21-1 is labeled a pseudogene. The CDR3 sequence is 16 residues long. The CDR3 spells CASSNREQDSGNTIYF. In nucleotides, the CDR3 is TGTGCCAGCAGCAATCGAGAACAGGACTCTGGAAACACCATATATTTT.

V gene TRBV5-4 combines with J gene TRBJ2-5; TRBD1 or TRBD2 may be the D gene (6 bases each). This CDR3 has 15 residues. V lost 2 bases, J lost 5 bases, and 16 bases lay in between. Looked up from germline, CDR1 is SGHNT and CDR2 is YYREEE (reference sequence). CDR3 sequence reads: CASSFWGARWETQYF. For the CDR3, the DNA is TGTGCCAGCAGCTTTTGGGGGGCAAGGTGGGAGACCCAGTACTTC.

Notes on this clone: At one end, the junction sequence differs from germline, possibly due to a read error. The chain uses TRBV7-2 and TRBJ2-5; 7 bases match TRBD1. The length of the CDR3 is 15 residues. Germline assignment: CDR1 SGHTA and CDR2 FQGNSA. CDR3 sequence: CASSLAGTAQETQYF. CDR3 DNA: TGTGCCAGCAGCCTAGCCGGGACAGCCCAAGAGACCCAGTACTTC.